The 9 T cell receptor beta chains in this list originate from one sample, sequenced in a study of cytomegalovirus exposure and HLA in healthy donors. The primer mix had 60 Vbeta and 13 Jbeta primers. Profiled with immunoSEQ multiplex PCR; TCRdb holds only in-frame clones, not every one. The repertoire holds some 140,000 clones, about 80% seen once, with 4% to 4.5% in the top ten. The sequenced sample was PBMCs. The receptors stem from a woman in her thirties or forties in good health and CMV-seronegative.

This chain connects TRBV9 to TRBJ2-6; 7 positions match TRBD1. Germline V gene sequence: CDR1 SGDLS, CDR2 YYNGEE. The junction had 10 bases not matched to a gene; V was cut back by 0 bases and J by 1 base. This CDR3 comprises 19 residues. DNA of the CDR3: TGTGCCAGCAGCGTAGCTGGACAGGACACTTATTCTGGGGCCAACGTCCTGACTTTC. Amino acid sequence: CASSVAGQDTYSGANVLTF.

The chain combines TRBV10-2 with TRBJ2-7; TRBD1 is a possible D gene (5 bases). Germline V gene lookup returns CDR1 WSHSY and CDR2 SAAADI. The CDR3 extends over 13 amino acids. V was cut by 6 bases and J by 3 bases, with 12 bases left in between. CDR3 sequence: CASRFQGNYEQYF. CDR3 bases: TGCGCCAGCAGATTCCAGGGAAACTACGAGCAGTACTTC.

This chain connects TRBV18 to TRBJ1-5; the match to TRBD1 covers 9 bases. The CDR3 loop spans 15 amino acids. Germline CDR1 is KGHSH and CDR2 is LQKENI. Trimming removed 3 bases from V and 7 bases from J; junction bases left unmatched: 7. CDR3 loop: CASSPATGGGQPQHF. Here the CDR3 DNA reads TGTGCCAGCTCACCTGCTACAGGGGGCGGGCAGCCCCAGCATTTT.

This chain connects TRBV5-1 to TRBJ2-7; tentatively, D is TRBD1 (5 bases). This CDR3 contains 15 residues. V lost 0 bases and J 6 bases, leaving 16 bases between the germline ends. Germline loops: CDR1 SGHRS, CDR2 YFSETQ. The CDR3 spells CASSLALGAWSEQYF. CDR3 bases: TGCGCCAGCAGCTTGGCCTTAGGGGCTTGGAGCGAGCAGTACTTC.

This clone was seen just once. The CDR3 DNA reads TGTGCCAGCTGGCGGGGGGGCGGAGAGCAGTACTTC. Translation gives CASWRGGGEQYF. The chain carries TRBV6-5 and TRBJ2-7; 9 nucleotides match TRBD2. The CDR3 spans 12 residues. V dropped 8 bases and J dropped 7; count of bases not matched to a gene: 6. Germline values: CDR1 MNHEY, CDR2 SVGAGI.

This chain uses TRBV7-8 with TRBJ2-7; D remains ambiguous. CDR1 and CDR2 (germline): SGHVS, FQNEAQ. This CDR3 contains 15 residues. The ends were cut back, 3 bases at V and 0 bases at J, with 12 bases in the middle. CDR3 residues: CASSLRGSRSYEQYF. Here the CDR3 DNA reads TGTGCCAGCAGCTTGCGAGGAAGCCGCTCCTACGAGCAGTACTTC.

This clone is a singleton in its sample. The rearrangement uses TRBV20-1 and TRBJ2-3; no firm D call. The germline V and J ends were trimmed by 5 bases and 6 bases, with 9 bases remaining between them. The CDR3 is 11 amino acids. CDR1 is DFQATT, CDR2 SNEGSKA, per germline (reference sequence). CDR3 region: CSARPRDTQYF. As DNA, the CDR3 is TGCAGTGCTCGCCCTAGGGATACGCAGTATTTT.

The rearrangement joins TRBV5-1 to TRBJ1-5, with 7 bases matching TRBD1. J gave up 4 bases and V 0 bases, and 4 bases lay outside the gene matches. The CDR3 runs to 15 residues. Germline loops: CDR1 SGHRS, CDR2 YFSETQ. CDR3 nucleotides: TGCGCCAGCAGCTTGGTAGCAGGGGGAAATCAGCCCCAGCATTTT. It encodes CASSLVAGGNQPQHF.

This chain links TRBV7-2 with TRBJ1-1, with a tentative D call TRBD1 (5 bases). This CDR3 has 12 residues. The V gene lost 1 base and the J gene lost 11 bases, with 11 bases spanning the gap. Germline CDR1 reads SGHTA; CDR2 reads FQGNSA. The CDR3 DNA sequence: TGTGCCAGCAGCTTAGGACGGGGGAACGCTTTCTTT. Amino acid sequence: CASSLGRGNAFF.